One and the same sample provided the 30 T cell receptor beta chains below, sequenced in a study of blood T cell repertoires in COVID-19. Sequencing used immunoSEQ multiplex PCR; TCRdb keeps in-frame clones, though not all of them. The repertoire holds 85,000 to 95,000 clones, with approximately 86% as singletons. The sequenced sample was peripheral blood. These receptors came from a woman older than 75 with acute or convalescent COVID-19.

The chain is built from TRBV29-1 and TRBJ2-7, with 10 bases identical to TRBD1. Germline assignment: CDR1 SQVTM and CDR2 ANQGSEA. The CDR3 is 11 amino acids. Here the CDR3 reads CRRQGAHEQYF. In nucleotides, the CDR3 is TGCCGCAGACAGGGGGCCCACGAGCAGTACTTC.

The chain links TRBV3-1 (or the pseudogene TRBV3-2) to TRBJ1-2; 10 nucleotides line up with TRBD1. The CDR3 spans 15 residues. The germline gives CDR1 LGHDT, CDR2 YNNKEL (reference sequence). The trim removed 3 bases at V and 3 bases at J, leaving 4 bases unmatched. The CDR3 here is CASSQPGQGDYGYTF. The CDR3 DNA follows: TGTGCCAGCAGCCAGCCCGGACAGGGGGACTATGGCTACACCTTC.

V gene TRBV7-3 combines with J gene TRBJ1-2; possible D gene TRBD1, 5 bases. The CDR3 extends over 10 amino acids. Germline V CDR1 and CDR2: SGHTA, FQGTGA. Trimming removed 9 bases from V and 8 bases from J, with 10 bases in between. The CDR3 nucleotides read TGTGCCAGTCGGAGGGACGGCTACACCTTC. Protein: CASRRDGYTF.

V and J are TRBV12-3 or TRBV12-4 and TRBJ2-7; TRBD2 might be the D (6 bases). The length of the CDR3 is 13 residues. Deletions cut 3 bases from V and 0 bases from J, with 6 bases between. The CDR3: CASSLGGSYEQYF. CDR3 in DNA: TGTGCCAGCAGTTTGGGGGGCTCCTACGAGCAGTACTTC.

The V call is TRBV4-1, the J call TRBJ1-4, with D possibly TRBD1 on 6 matching bases. The CDR3 is 17 residues long. V was cut by 3 bases and J by 8 bases, with 22 bases left in between. The germline V gene encodes CDR1 MGHRA and CDR2 YSYEKL. The CDR3 nucleotides read TGCGCCAGCAGCCACACCTCGAGGGGGGGCGTTAAGGAAAAACTGTTTTTT. Residues: CASSHTSRGGVKEKLFF.

The rearrangement links TRBV9 to TRBJ2-7; 13 bases agree with TRBD2. The CDR3 has 15 residues. CDR1 is SGDLS and CDR2 is YYNGEE in the germline V gene. The trim removed 5 bases at V and 6 bases at J, leaving 8 bases unmatched. CDR3 DNA: TGTGCCAGCAGTCCACTAGCGGGGGGGCCTTTCGAGCAGTACTTC. Encoded protein: CASSPLAGGPFEQYF.

The chain links TRBV2 to TRBJ1-5, with a tentative D call TRBD1 (5 bases). The CDR3 spans 14 residues. Germline CDR1 SNHLY, CDR2 FYNNEI. The V and J ends lost 5 bases and 6 bases respectively, with 14 bases between them. The CDR3 sequence: CASSPIPGGQPQHF. CDR3 nucleotides: TGTGCCAGCAGTCCTATTCCGGGGGGTCAGCCCCAGCATTTT. The complete variable domain, with remaining parts taken from reference TRBV2 and TRBJ1-5, reads EPEVTQTPSHQVTQMGQEVILRCVPISNHLYFYWYRQILGQKVEFLVSFYNNEISEKSEIFDDQFSVERPDGSNFTLKIRSTKLEDSAMYFCASSPIPGGQPQHFGDGTRLSIL.

Concerning this clone: Germline is not matched at one junction end, which may reflect a read error. Distinct nucleotide sequences in the sample also encode this CDR3. The genes are TRBV11-2 and TRBJ2-3; TRBD2 agrees at 12 bases. Germline assignment: CDR1 SGHAT and CDR2 FQNNGV. This CDR3 has 15 amino acids. The CDR3 loop reads CASSLTSGGTVTQYF. The CDR3 DNA sequence: TGTGCCAGCAGCTTAACTAGCGGGGGGACAGTTACGCAGTATTTT.

The rearrangement links TRBV2 to TRBJ2-7; no firm D call. CDR1 is SNHLY and CDR2 is FYNNEI in the germline V gene. This CDR3 is built from 12 residues. Trimming stripped 7 bases from V and 3 bases from J, with 10 bases between. CDR3 residues: CASTVLLYEQYF. Here the CDR3 DNA reads TGTGCCAGCACAGTGTTGCTCTACGAGCAGTACTTC.

The J gene is TRBJ1-2, the V gene TRBV28, with TRBD1 matching 8 bases. V lost 7 bases and J lost 4; bases outside the gene matches: 2. The germline CDR1 and CDR2 sequences are MDHEN and SYDVKM. The CDR3 contains 12 residues. CDR3 DNA: TGTGCCAGCACGACAGGGGTCTATGGCTACACCTTC. Amino acid sequence: CASTTGVYGYTF.

This chain joins TRBV6-2 or TRBV6-3 and TRBJ2-1; 10 bases are a match to TRBD2. J was trimmed by 2 bases and V by 5 bases; bases with no gene match: 9. CDR3 length: 17 amino acids. Looked up from germline, CDR1 is MNHEY and CDR2 is SVGEGT. CDR3 bases: TGTGCCAGCAGTCAGCTAGCGGGGGACCCGACCTACAATGAGCAGTTCTTC. As protein: CASSQLAGDPTYNEQFF.

This sequence joins TRBV18 and TRBJ1-3; 7 bases line up with TRBD1. This CDR3 spans 16 amino acids. The V gene end was trimmed by 2 bases and the J gene end by 4 bases; junction bases not matched to a gene: 8. Germline V gene data show CDR1 as KGHSH and CDR2 as LQKENI. Here the CDR3 reads CASSPISGDSGNTIYF. The CDR3 coding sequence is TGTGCCAGCTCACCAATCTCCGGGGACAGCGGAAACACCATATATTTT.

The rearrangement links TRBV6-6 to TRBJ1-2; possibly TRBD1 for D (5 bases). The V end lost 5 bases, the J end lost 4 bases, and 23 bases lay between the germline ends. The V gene's germline CDR1 is MNHNY and CDR2 SVGAGI (reference sequence). The CDR3 totals 17 residues. The CDR3 nucleotides are TGTGCCAGCAGTCCAACCAGGGCAGGCAGACATTTCTATGGCTACACCTTC. Translation gives CASSPTRAGRHFYGYTF.

In DNA, the CDR3 is TGTGCCAGCAGTGCCAGGGGAACTATAGGGGCCGGGGAGCTGTTTTTT. As protein: CASSARGTIGAGELFF. The chain carries TRBV25-1 and TRBJ2-2; D perhaps matches TRBD1 (6 bases). Germline assignment: CDR1 MGHDK and CDR2 SYGVNS. The V end lost 4 bases, the J end lost 6 bases, and 18 bases lay between the germline ends. CDR3 length: 16 amino acids.

The chain couples TRBV5-4 to TRBJ1-2; TRBD1 agrees at 9 bases. The CDR3 is made up of 15 amino acids. The germline gives CDR1 SGHNT, CDR2 YYREEE (reference sequence). V was pared by 4 bases and J by 8 bases, with 12 bases of the junction left unmatched. CDR3 residues: CASSLGQGSSPGYTF. The CDR3 bases are TGTGCCAGCAGCCTCGGACAGGGGTCGAGTCCCGGCTACACCTTC.

The CDR3 nucleotides are TGTGCCAGCAGCTTCGGGCGGGGGCCACAAGAGACCCAGTACTTC. Translating gives CASSFGRGPQETQYF. The rearrangement joins TRBV5-4 to TRBJ2-5; D is possibly TRBD2 (7 bases). The CDR3 length is 15 residues. Trimming shortened V by 2 bases and J by 2 bases, and 13 bases separated the two germline ends. CDR1 is SGHNT, CDR2 YYREEE, per germline (reference sequence).

This clone was found a few times. V usage is TRBV5-7 and J usage is TRBJ1-1; D gene unclear. TRBV5-7 is filed as an ORF, its function uncertain. V lost 2 bases and J lost 1, with 12 bases in between. There are 15 residues in the CDR3. CDR3 sequence: CASSFGWRGNTEAFF. The CDR3 coding sequence is TGTGCCAGCAGCTTTGGCTGGCGGGGGAACACTGAAGCTTTCTTT.

V usage is TRBV19 and J usage is TRBJ1-2, with a weak D call TRBD1 (6 bases). Germline V gene lookup returns CDR1 LNHDA and CDR2 SQIVND (reference sequence). This CDR3 is 14 amino acids long. Trimming pared 5 bases from V and 1 base from J, leaving 11 bases between. CDR3 bases: TGTGCCAGTAGTCTGCCAGGGGATAACTATGGCTACACCTTC. Protein: CASSLPGDNYGYTF.

V usage is TRBV7-9 and J usage is TRBJ1-5; D call uncertain. The CDR3 is 12 residues long. The V end was cut by 4 bases, the J end by 7 bases, with 8 bases between. The V gene's germline CDR1 is SEHNR and CDR2 FQNEAQ (reference sequence). CDR3 bases: TGTGCCAGCAGCTCGGGAGTGCAGCCCCAGCATTTT. This sequence encodes CASSSGVQPQHF.

This chain uses TRBV29-1 with TRBJ2-4; the D gene is possibly TRBD1 (5 bases). Trimming pared 6 bases from V and 0 bases from J, leaving 18 bases between. CDR3 size: 16 residues. Germline assignment: CDR1 SQVTM and CDR2 ANQGSEA. CDR3 bases: TGCAGCGTCACCTTGACAGCTTACCTAGCCAAAAACATTCAGTACTTC. Translated, it gives CSVTLTAYLAKNIQYF.

The chain recombines TRBV19 with TRBJ1-1, with 9 bases matching TRBD1. The V and J ends lost 5 bases and 6 bases, in that order; junction bases with no gene match: 4. Per the germline V gene, CDR1 is LNHDA and CDR2 is SQIVND (reference sequence). This CDR3 contains 13 residues. As DNA, the CDR3 is TGTGCCAGTAGTGAACAGGGGGCTCCTGAAGCTTTCTTT. It is translated as CASSEQGAPEAFF.

This clone was detected a few times. The chain is built from TRBV5-1 and TRBJ2-1; 10 positions agree with TRBD2. The germline V gene encodes CDR1 SGHRS and CDR2 YFSETQ. The CDR3 spans 16 residues. V lost 4 bases and J lost 6; bases outside the gene matches: 10. The CDR3 DNA reads TGCGCCAGCAGCACCATAGCGGGGGGCGGGCCCAATGAGCAGTTCTTC. This encodes CASSTIAGGGPNEQFF. The full variable domain, rest sourced from reference TRBV5-1 and TRBJ2-1, is KAGVTQTPRYLIKTRGQQVTLSCSPISGHRSVSWYQQTPGQGLQFLFEYFSETQRNKGNFPGRFSGRQFSNSRSEMNVSTLELGDSALYLCASSTIAGGGPNEQFFGPGTRLTVL.

V is TRBV5-6 and J is TRBJ2-7, with 8 bases lining up with TRBD1. V dropped 0 bases and J dropped 3; count of bases not matched to a gene: 11. The V gene's germline CDR1 is SGHDT and CDR2 YYEEEE. There are 17 residues in the CDR3. CDR3 DNA: TGTGCCAGCAGCTTGGGACCGACAGGGGCCGGGTACTACGAGCAGTACTTC. This sequence encodes CASSLGPTGAGYYEQYF.

The chain has TRBV5-4 and TRBJ2-1, with D possibly being TRBD2 (6 bases). CDR1 and CDR2 from the germline V gene are SGHNT and YYREEE (reference sequence). Trimming took off 0 bases at V and 9 bases at J, with 13 bases between the two ends. This CDR3 region has 14 residues. Here the CDR3 DNA reads TGTGCCAGCAGCTTGGCCGGGGGTCGGTCTGAGCAGTTCTTC. This sequence encodes CASSLAGGRSEQFF.

V gene TRBV7-3 combines with J gene TRBJ1-1, with TRBD1 as a possible D gene (5 bases). CDR1 is SGHTA, CDR2 FQGTGA, per germline. The V end was cut by 5 bases, the J end by 4 bases, with 14 bases between. The CDR3 runs to 14 residues. In nucleotides, the CDR3 is TGTGCCAGCAGCCCGAGCGGGGGAGGCACTGAAGCTTTCTTT. This gives the protein CASSPSGGGTEAFF.

V is TRBV6-5 and J is TRBJ2-5, with D possibly matching TRBD1 (5 bases). Trimming removed 8 bases at V and 5 bases at J, with 18 bases between. CDR1 MNHEY and CDR2 SVGAGI come from the germline V gene. The CDR3 extends over 14 amino acids. The CDR3 coding sequence is TGTGCCAGCGGGTACAGGAGATCAGGGGAGACCCAGTACTTC. This translates into CASGYRRSGETQYF.

The J gene is TRBJ1-6, the V gene TRBV19, with D possibly matching TRBD1 (5 bases). The V gene's germline CDR1 is LNHDA and CDR2 SQIVND (reference sequence). V shed 2 bases and J shed 4 bases, with 9 bases lying between them. This CDR3 is built from 15 residues. This CDR3 is CASSISGLYNSPLHF. The DNA of the CDR3 is TGTGCCAGTAGTATATCGGGACTGTATAATTCACCCCTCCACTTT.

The V and J genes are TRBV7-9 and TRBJ1-2; TRBD1 aligns across 7 bases. Per germline, CDR1 SEHNR and CDR2 FQNEAQ (reference sequence). The CDR3 has 13 residues. The J segment lost 8 bases and the V segment lost 8 bases, leaving 11 bases of the junction unmatched. The CDR3 DNA reads as TGTGCCAGCCATCCAGACAGGGCGTACGGCTACACCTTC. Protein sequence: CASHPDRAYGYTF.

This clone was detected a few times. The CDR3 nucleotides read TGCGCCAGCAGTTCCTTCCGGAGCACCGGGGAGCTGTTTTTT. Protein: CASSSFRSTGELFF. The rearrangement uses TRBV10-2 and TRBJ2-2; no clear D. CDR3 length: 14 residues. V was cut by 5 bases and J by 4 bases, with 11 bases left in between. Germline values: CDR1 WSHSY, CDR2 SAAADI.

The gene calls are TRBV4-1 and TRBJ2-7; 9 nucleotides agree with TRBD2. This CDR3 has 17 amino acids. V was clipped by 0 bases and J by 4 bases; unmatched bases: 10. Germline V gene data show CDR1 as MGHRA and CDR2 as YSYEKL. The CDR3 loop reads CASSQDPPLTSGYEQYF. The CDR3 bases are TGCGCCAGCAGCCAAGACCCCCCCTTAACTAGCGGGTACGAGCAGTACTTC.